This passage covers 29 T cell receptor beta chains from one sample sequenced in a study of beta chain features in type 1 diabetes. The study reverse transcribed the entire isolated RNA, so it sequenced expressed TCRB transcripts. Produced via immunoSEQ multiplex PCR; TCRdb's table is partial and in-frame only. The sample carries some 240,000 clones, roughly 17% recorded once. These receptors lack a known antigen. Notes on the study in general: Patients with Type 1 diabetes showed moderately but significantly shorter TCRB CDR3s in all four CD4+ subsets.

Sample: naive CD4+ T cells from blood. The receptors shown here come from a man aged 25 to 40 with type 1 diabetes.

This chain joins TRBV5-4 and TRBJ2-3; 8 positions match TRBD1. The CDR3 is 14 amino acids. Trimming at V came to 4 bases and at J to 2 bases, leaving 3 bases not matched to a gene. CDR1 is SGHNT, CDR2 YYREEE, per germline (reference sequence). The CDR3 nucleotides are TGTGCCAGCAGCCGACAGGGGTACACAGATACGCAGTATTTT. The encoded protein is CASSRQGYTDTQYF.

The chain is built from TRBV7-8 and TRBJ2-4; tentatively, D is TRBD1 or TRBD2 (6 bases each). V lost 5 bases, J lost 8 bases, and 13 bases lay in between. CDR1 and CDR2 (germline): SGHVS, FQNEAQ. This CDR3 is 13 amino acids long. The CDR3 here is CASSLGGTDIQYF. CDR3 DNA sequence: TGTGCCAGCAGCCTAGGGGGGACGGACATTCAGTACTTC.

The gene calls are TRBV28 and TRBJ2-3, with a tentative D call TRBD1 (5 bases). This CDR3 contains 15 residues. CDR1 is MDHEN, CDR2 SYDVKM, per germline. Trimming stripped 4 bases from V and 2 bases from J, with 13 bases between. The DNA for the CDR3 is TGTGCCAGCAGTTCGAGGACAACCTACACAGATACGCAGTATTTT. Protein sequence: CASSSRTTYTDTQYF.

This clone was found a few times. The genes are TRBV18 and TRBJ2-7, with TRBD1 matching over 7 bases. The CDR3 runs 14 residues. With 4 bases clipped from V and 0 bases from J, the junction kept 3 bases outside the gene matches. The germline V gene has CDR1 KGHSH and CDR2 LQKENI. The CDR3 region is CASSHRDSSYEQYF. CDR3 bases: TGTGCCAGCTCACACCGGGACAGCTCCTACGAGCAGTACTTC.

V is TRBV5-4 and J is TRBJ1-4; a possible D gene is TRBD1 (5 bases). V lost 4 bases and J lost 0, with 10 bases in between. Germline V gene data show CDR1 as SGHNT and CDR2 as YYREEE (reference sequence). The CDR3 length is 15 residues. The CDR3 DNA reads TGTGCCAGCAGCCAAGTACAGGCAACTAATGAAAAACTGTTTTTT. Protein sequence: CASSQVQATNEKLFF.

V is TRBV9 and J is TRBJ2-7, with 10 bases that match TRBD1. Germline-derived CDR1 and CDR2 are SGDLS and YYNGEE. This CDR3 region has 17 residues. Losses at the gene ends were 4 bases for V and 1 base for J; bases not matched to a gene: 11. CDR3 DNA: TGTGCCAGCAGCCCCCGATTTTCGGGACAGGGGTCCTACGAGCAGTACTTC. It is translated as CASSPRFSGQGSYEQYF.

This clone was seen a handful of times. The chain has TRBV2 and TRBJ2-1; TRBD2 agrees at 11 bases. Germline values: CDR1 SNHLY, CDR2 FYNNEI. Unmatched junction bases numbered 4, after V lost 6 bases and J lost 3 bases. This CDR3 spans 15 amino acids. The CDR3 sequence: CASSLGTSGYNEQFF. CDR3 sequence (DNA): TGTGCCAGCAGCCTAGGGACTAGCGGCTACAATGAGCAGTTCTTC.

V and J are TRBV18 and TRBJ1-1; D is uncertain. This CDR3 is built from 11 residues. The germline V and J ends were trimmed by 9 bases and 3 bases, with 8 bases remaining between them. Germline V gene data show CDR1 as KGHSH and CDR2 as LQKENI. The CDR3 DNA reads TGTGCCAGTGGAAAGGACACTGAAGCTTTCTTT. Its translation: CASGKDTEAFF.

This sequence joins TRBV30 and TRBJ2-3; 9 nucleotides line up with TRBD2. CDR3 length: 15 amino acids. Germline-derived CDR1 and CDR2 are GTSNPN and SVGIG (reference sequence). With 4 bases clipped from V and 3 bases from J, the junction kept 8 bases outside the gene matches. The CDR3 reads CAWNLGGRGTDTQYF. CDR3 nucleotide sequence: TGTGCCTGGAACCTAGGCGGGAGGGGGACAGATACGCAGTATTTT. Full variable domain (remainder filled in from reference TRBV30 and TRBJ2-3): SQTIHQWPATLVQPVGSPLSLECTVEGTSNPNLYWYRQAAGRGLQLLFYSVGIGQISSEVPQNLSASRPQDRQFILSSKKLLLSDSGFYLCAWNLGGRGTDTQYFGPGTRLTVL.

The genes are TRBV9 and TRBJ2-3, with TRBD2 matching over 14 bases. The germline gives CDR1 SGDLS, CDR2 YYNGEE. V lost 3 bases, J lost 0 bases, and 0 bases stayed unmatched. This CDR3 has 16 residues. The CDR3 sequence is CASSGLAGGSTDTQYF. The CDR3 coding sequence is TGTGCCAGCAGCGGACTAGCGGGAGGGAGCACAGATACGCAGTATTTT. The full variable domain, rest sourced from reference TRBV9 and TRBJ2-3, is DSGVTQTPKHLITATGQRVTLRCSPRSGDLSVYWYQQSLDQGLQFLIQYYNGEERAKGNILERFSAQQFPDLHSELNLSSLELGDSALYFCASSGLAGGSTDTQYFGPGTRLTVL.

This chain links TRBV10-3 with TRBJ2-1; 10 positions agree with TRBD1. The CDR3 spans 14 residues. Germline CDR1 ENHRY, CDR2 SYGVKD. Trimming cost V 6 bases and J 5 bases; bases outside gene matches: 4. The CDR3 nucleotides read TGTGCCATCAGACGCGGGACAGGGGACAATGAGCAGTTCTTC. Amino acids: CAIRRGTGDNEQFF.

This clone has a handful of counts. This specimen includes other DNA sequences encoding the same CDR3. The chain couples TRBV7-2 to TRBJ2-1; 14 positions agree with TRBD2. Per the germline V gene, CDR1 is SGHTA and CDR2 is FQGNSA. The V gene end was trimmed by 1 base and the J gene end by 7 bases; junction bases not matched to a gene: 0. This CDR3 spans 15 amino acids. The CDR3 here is CASSLGTSGRNEQFF. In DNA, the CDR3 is TGTGCCAGCAGCTTAGGGACTAGCGGGAGGAATGAGCAGTTCTTC.

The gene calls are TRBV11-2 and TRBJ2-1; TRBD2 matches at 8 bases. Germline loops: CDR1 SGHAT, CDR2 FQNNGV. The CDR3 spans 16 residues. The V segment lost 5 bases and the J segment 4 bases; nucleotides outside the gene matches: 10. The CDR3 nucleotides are TGTGCCAGCAGCCCAAATAGCGGGAATTCATACAATGAGCAGTTCTTC. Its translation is CASSPNSGNSYNEQFF.

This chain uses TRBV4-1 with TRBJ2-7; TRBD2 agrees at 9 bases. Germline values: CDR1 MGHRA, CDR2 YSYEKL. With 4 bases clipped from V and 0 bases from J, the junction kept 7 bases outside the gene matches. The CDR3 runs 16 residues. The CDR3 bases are TGCGCCAGCAGCCCAACGCGGACTAGCGTCTCCTACGAGCAGTACTTC. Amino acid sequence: CASSPTRTSVSYEQYF.

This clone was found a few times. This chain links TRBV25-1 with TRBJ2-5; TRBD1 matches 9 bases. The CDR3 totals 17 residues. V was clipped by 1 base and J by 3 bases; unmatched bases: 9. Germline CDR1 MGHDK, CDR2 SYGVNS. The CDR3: CASSELGAQGAKETQYF. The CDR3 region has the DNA TGTGCCAGCAGTGAATTGGGGGCACAGGGGGCGAAAGAGACCCAGTACTTC. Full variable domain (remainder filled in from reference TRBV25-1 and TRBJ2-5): EADIYQTPRYLVIGTGKKITLECSQTMGHDKMYWYQQDPGMELHLIHYSYGVNSTEKGDLSSESTVSRIRTEHFPLTLESARPSHTSQYLCASSELGAQGAKETQYFGPGTRLLVL.

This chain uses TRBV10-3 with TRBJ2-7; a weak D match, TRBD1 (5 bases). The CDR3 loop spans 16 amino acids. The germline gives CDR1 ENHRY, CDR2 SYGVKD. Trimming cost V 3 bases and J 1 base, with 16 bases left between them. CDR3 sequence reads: CAISETPQGMSYEQYF. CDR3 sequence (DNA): TGTGCCATCAGTGAAACTCCGCAGGGAATGTCCTACGAGCAGTACTTC.

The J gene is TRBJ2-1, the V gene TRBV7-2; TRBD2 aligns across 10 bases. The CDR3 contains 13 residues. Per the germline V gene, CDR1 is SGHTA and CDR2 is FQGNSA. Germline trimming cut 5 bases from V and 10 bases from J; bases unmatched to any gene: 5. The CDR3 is CASSRTSGFEQFF. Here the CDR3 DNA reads TGTGCCAGCAGCCGGACTAGCGGATTCGAGCAGTTCTTC.

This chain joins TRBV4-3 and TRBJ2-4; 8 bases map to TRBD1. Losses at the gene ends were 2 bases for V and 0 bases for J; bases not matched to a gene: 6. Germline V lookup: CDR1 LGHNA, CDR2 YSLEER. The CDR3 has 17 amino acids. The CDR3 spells CASSQLTGGTAKNIQYF. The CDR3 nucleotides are TGCGCCAGCAGCCAACTCACAGGGGGTACAGCCAAAAACATTCAGTACTTC.

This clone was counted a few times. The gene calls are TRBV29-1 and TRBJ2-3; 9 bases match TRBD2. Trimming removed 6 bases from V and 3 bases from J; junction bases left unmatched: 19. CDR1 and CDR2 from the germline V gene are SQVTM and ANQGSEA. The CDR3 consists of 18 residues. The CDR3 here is CSVGRRLAVFGRTDTQYF. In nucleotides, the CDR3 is TGCAGCGTGGGTAGGAGACTAGCGGTTTTCGGTAGGACAGATACGCAGTATTTT.

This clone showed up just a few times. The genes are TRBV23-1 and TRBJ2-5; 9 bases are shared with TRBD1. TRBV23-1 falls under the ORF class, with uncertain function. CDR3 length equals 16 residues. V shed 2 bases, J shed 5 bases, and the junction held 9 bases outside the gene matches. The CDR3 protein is CASSQAGQGMKETQYF. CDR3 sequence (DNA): TGCGCCAGCAGTCAAGCTGGACAGGGGATGAAGGAGACCCAGTACTTC.

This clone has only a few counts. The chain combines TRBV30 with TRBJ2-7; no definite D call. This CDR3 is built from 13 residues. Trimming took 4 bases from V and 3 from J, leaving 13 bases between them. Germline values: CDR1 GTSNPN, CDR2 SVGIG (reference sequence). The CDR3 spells CAWKGRALYEQYF. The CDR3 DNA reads TGTGCCTGGAAGGGTCGGGCCCTCTACGAGCAGTACTTC.

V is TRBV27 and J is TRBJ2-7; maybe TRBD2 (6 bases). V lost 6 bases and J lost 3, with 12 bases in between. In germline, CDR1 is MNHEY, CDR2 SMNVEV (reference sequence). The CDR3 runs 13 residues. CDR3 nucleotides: TGTGCCAGCAGGGGAGGACACTTCTACGAGCAGTACTTC. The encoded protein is CASRGGHFYEQYF.

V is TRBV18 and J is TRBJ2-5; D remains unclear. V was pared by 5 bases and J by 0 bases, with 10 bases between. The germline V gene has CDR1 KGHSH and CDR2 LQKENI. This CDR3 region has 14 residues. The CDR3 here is CASSSGRNQETQYF. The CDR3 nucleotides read TGTGCCAGCTCATCCGGACGGAACCAAGAGACCCAGTACTTC.

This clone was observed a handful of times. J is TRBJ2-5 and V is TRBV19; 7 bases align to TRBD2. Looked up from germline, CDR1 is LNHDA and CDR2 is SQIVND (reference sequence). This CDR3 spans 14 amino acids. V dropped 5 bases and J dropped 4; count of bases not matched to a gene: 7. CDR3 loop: CASSPLGRAETQYF. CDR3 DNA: TGTGCCAGTAGTCCGCTGGGGAGGGCAGAGACCCAGTACTTC.

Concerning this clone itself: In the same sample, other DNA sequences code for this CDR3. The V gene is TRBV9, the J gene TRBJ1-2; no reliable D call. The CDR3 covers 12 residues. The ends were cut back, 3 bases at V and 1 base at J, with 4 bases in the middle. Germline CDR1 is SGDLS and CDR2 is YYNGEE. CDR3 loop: CASSGGNYGYTF. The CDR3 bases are TGTGCCAGCAGCGGGGGTAACTATGGCTACACCTTC.

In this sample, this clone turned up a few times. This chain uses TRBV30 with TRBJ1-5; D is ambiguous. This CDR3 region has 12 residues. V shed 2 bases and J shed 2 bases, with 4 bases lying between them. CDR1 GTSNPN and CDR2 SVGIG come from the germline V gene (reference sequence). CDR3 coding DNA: TGTGCCTGGAGTAAAGGCAATCAGCCCCAGCATTTT. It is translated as CAWSKGNQPQHF.

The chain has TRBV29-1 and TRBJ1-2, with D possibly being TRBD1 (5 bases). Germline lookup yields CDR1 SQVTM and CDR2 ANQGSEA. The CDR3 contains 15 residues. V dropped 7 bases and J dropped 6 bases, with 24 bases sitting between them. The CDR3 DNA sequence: TGCAGCGCTACCCACCCCGACAGATACCTACATGGCTACACCTTC. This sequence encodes CSATHPDRYLHGYTF.

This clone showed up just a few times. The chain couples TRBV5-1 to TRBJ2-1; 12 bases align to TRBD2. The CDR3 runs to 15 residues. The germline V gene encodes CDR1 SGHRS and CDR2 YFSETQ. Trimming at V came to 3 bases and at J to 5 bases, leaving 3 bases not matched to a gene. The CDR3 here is CASSWTSGTHNEQFF. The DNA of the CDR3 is TGCGCCAGCAGCTGGACTAGCGGGACTCACAATGAGCAGTTCTTC.

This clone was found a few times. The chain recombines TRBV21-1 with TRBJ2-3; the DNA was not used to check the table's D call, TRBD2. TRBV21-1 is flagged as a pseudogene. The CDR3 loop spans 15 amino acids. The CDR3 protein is CASTHRGSSTDTQYF. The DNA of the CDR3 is TGTGCCAGCACCCACCGGGGGTCGAGCACAGATACGCAGTATTTT.